Below, 23 T cell receptor beta chains from the same sample are listed, as sequenced in a study of early T cells in non-severe SARS-CoV-2 infection. TCRdb recomputed calls from the 5' RACE reads with MiXCR, one row per CDR3 protein. Altogether around 110,000 distinct CDR3 sequences are present, around 10% being singletons, with the ten largest covering about 7.6%. Sample: whole blood. These receptors came from an adult who was a healthcare worker with PCR-confirmed SARS-CoV-2 infection or an uninfected control (not recorded which).

This clonotype was seen only a few times. This rearrangement joins TRBV6-6 to TRBJ1-1; possibly TRBD1 for D (5 bases). The CDR3 loop spans 13 amino acids. CDR1 is MNHNY and CDR2 is SVGAGI in the germline V gene (reference sequence). The V gene lost 7 bases and the J gene lost 0 bases, with 9 bases spanning the gap. This CDR3 is CASTDRVNTEAFF. The CDR3 coding sequence is TGTGCCAGCACCGACAGAGTGAACACTGAAGCTTTCTTT.

Many counts were recorded for this clonotype. The V gene is TRBV11-2, the J gene TRBJ2-2; TRBD2 aligns across 8 bases. CDR3 length equals 15 residues. V trimming: 7 bases; J trimming: 7 bases; junction bases outside the gene matches: 11. Germline V CDR1 and CDR2: SGHAT, FQNNGV. In DNA form, the CDR3 reads TGTGCCAGCACGACTTTAGCGGGAAAGGTCGGGGAGCTGTTTTTT. This translates into CASTTLAGKVGELFF.

The chain uses TRBV7-8 and TRBJ2-2; 9 bases are a match to TRBD2. The J segment lost 4 bases and the V segment lost 2 bases, leaving 2 bases of the junction unmatched. CDR1 is SGHVS, CDR2 FQNEAQ, per germline. The CDR3 runs 15 residues. This CDR3 is CASSLSGRTTGELFF. The CDR3 nucleotides are TGTGCCAGCAGCTTAAGCGGGAGGACCACCGGGGAGCTGTTTTTT.

This clonotype was found a few times. The J gene is TRBJ2-2, the V gene TRBV28; D is unclear. Germline CDR1 MDHEN, CDR2 SYDVKM. The V gene lost 10 bases and the J gene lost 3 bases, with 0 bases spanning the gap. The CDR3 totals 9 residues. Here the CDR3 DNA reads TGTGCCAACACCGGGGAGCTGTTTTTT. Translation: CANTGELFF.

This sequence joins TRBV5-6 and TRBJ1-4; D is undetermined. Germline CDR1 SGHDT, CDR2 YYEEEE. Trimming removed 2 bases from V and 1 base from J, with 12 bases in between. The length of the CDR3 is 16 residues. DNA of the CDR3: TGTGCCAGCAGCTTTTTTTTTTCGCGAACTAATGAAAAACTGTTTTTT. It translates to CASSFFFSRTNEKLFF.

The chain couples TRBV28 to TRBJ1-4; D is uncertain. Trimming pared 6 bases from V and 0 bases from J, leaving 8 bases between. Per the germline V gene, CDR1 is MDHEN and CDR2 is SYDVKM. This CDR3 contains 14 residues. CDR3 nucleotides: TGTGCCAGCAGAAACAGCGCAACTAATGAAAAACTGTTTTTT. This codes for CASRNSATNEKLFF.

This clonotype occurred a few times. V usage is TRBV29-1 and J usage is TRBJ2-7; D is unclear. The V end lost 4 bases, the J end lost 4 bases, and 14 bases lay between the germline ends. The V gene's germline CDR1 is SQVTM and CDR2 ANQGSEA. This CDR3 has 13 amino acids. CDR3 nucleotide sequence: TGCAGCGTTGGGGTGGGGTTGCCTTACGAGCAGTACTTC. Its translation is CSVGVGLPYEQYF.

This clonotype showed up just a few times. This rearrangement joins TRBV11-2 to TRBJ2-1; D is tentatively TRBD1 or TRBD2 (5 bases each). The CDR3 runs 17 residues. CDR1 SGHAT and CDR2 FQNNGV come from the germline V gene. Trimming took 2 bases from V and 4 from J, leaving 18 bases between them. This CDR3 reads CASSLKGFGTLYNEQFF. CDR3 nucleotide sequence: TGTGCCAGCAGCTTAAAAGGTTTCGGGACCCTTTACAATGAGCAGTTCTTC.

The sample holds a few counts of this clonotype. The chain joins TRBV5-1 to TRBJ2-7; D call uncertain. The CDR3 loop spans 12 amino acids. Germline V gene lookup returns CDR1 SGHRS and CDR2 YFSETQ. The ends were cut back, 3 bases at V and 9 bases at J, with 13 bases in the middle. Here the CDR3 reads CASSSSSAVQYF. CDR3 bases: TGCGCCAGCAGCTCCTCTTCCGCCGTGCAGTACTTC.

The chain carries TRBV12-3 or TRBV12-4 and TRBJ2-7; 7 bases line up with TRBD1. The CDR3 contains 14 residues. V lost 3 bases to trimming and J lost 4 bases; unmatched junction nucleotides: 6. The CDR3 DNA reads as TGTGCCAGCAGTTTTGAGGGGGCTTTTTACGAGCAGTACTTC. Translated, it gives CASSFEGAFYEQYF.

This clonotype was detected many times. The chain joins TRBV3-1 to TRBJ2-1; maybe TRBD2 (6 bases). This CDR3 comprises 16 residues. Trimming pared 4 bases from V and 8 bases from J, leaving 21 bases between. The germline V gene encodes CDR1 LGHDT and CDR2 YNNKEL (reference sequence). CDR3 bases: TGTGCCAGCAGCCGGGCCCCCGGGAGTCTAATGGATGAGCAGTTCTTC. It is translated as CASSRAPGSLMDEQFF.

This clonotype appeared a single time. This chain uses TRBV12-3 or TRBV12-4 with TRBJ2-1; unclear D gene. V shed 4 bases and J shed 9 bases, with 7 bases lying between them. The CDR3 totals 11 residues. The CDR3 spells CASSYRVEQFF. In DNA form, the CDR3 reads TGTGCCAGCAGTTATAGGGTTGAGCAGTTCTTC.

Of note for this clonotype: The junction departs from germline at one end; a sequencing error may be responsible. V usage is TRBV2 and J usage is TRBJ2-1, with 10 bases aligning to TRBD1. There are 12 residues in the CDR3. Germline CDR1 is SNHLY and CDR2 is FYNNEI. This CDR3 reads CATRTGGLPELF. The CDR3 region has the DNA TGTGCCACCCGGACAGGGGGACTCCCCGAGCTCTTC. The entire variable domain, with the rest obtained from reference TRBV2 and TRBJ2-1, is as follows: EPEVTQTPSHQVTQMGQEVILRCVPISNHLYFYWYRQILGQKVEFLVSFYNNEISEKSEIFDDQFSVERPDGSNFTLKIRSTKLEDSAMYFCATRTGGLPELFGPGTRLTVL.

This clonotype was recorded only once. The chain employs TRBV20-1 and TRBJ1-3; D may be TRBD1 (5 bases). CDR1 and CDR2 (germline): DFQATT, SNEGSKA (reference sequence). V lost 3 bases and J lost 6, with 18 bases in between. This CDR3 is 15 amino acids long. The DNA for the CDR3 is TGCAGTGCTAGCGGGGCGAGGACGCTTCAAAACACCATATATTTT. This encodes CSASGARTLQNTIYF.

This clonotype was recorded many times. CDR3 residues: CASSFGLESSKGTQYF. The DNA of the CDR3 is TGCGCCAGCAGCTTCGGACTAGAGTCTAGCAAGGGGACCCAGTACTTC. The chain couples TRBV5-1 to TRBJ2-5; 7 positions match TRBD2. This CDR3 is built from 16 residues. Trimming removed 2 bases from V and 7 bases from J; junction bases left unmatched: 14. CDR1 and CDR2 from the germline V gene are SGHRS and YFSETQ.

This clonotype was seen more than once but under ten times. The chain carries TRBV29-1 and TRBJ2-2; D gene uncertain. This CDR3 region has 12 residues. Germline lookup yields CDR1 SQVTM and CDR2 ANQGSEA. V gave up 5 bases and J gave up 4 bases, with 8 bases separating them. In nucleotides, the CDR3 is TGCAGCGTTTTTACTTCCACCGGGGAGCTGTTTTTT. It codes for CSVFTSTGELFF.

This clonotype showed up just a few times. This chain joins TRBV10-3 and TRBJ1-1; a possible D gene is TRBD1 (6 bases). CDR1 ENHRY and CDR2 SYGVKD come from the germline V gene. V gave up 0 bases and J gave up 12 bases, with 17 bases separating them. The length of the CDR3 is 14 residues. The CDR3 sequence: CAISESWGGSTPFF. Written as DNA, the CDR3 is TGTGCCATCAGTGAGTCTTGGGGGGGCTCTACACCTTTCTTT.

This clonotype was observed many times. The CDR3 DNA reads as TGCAGTGCTGGGCAGGGGGGGTTAATGAACACTGAAGCTTTCTTT. Protein product: CSAGQGGLMNTEAFF. V gene TRBV20-1 combines with J gene TRBJ1-1; TRBD1 matches at 7 bases. J lost 0 bases, V lost 5 bases, and 9 bases had no gene match. The CDR3 is 15 residues long. Looked up from germline, CDR1 is DFQATT and CDR2 is SNEGSKA (reference sequence).

Worth noting for this clonotype: This could be a read error, since a much larger clone is one nucleotide away. The CDR3 does not end in the conserved phenylalanine or tryptophan, so this is likely a read error. V usage is TRBV28 and J usage is TRBJ2-5; tentatively, D is TRBD1 (6 bases). V lost 3 bases to trimming and J lost 2 bases, with 13 bases between them. The germline CDR1 and CDR2 sequences are MDHEN and SYDVKM. This CDR3 comprises 15 residues. CDR3 in DNA: TGTGCCAGCAGTTTTCCACAGGGCCCACAAGAGACCCAGTACTCC. Amino acids: CASSFPQGPQETQYS.

This clonotype was counted between two and nine times. The chain employs TRBV28 and TRBJ2-5, with unresolved D. The CDR3 has 14 residues. Germline CDR1 and CDR2: MDHEN and SYDVKM. V was trimmed by 3 bases and J by 3 bases, leaving 11 bases between them. The CDR3 here is CASSFDRLKETQYF. The CDR3 nucleotides are TGTGCCAGCAGTTTTGACCGCCTGAAAGAGACCCAGTACTTC.

In nucleotides, the CDR3 is TGTGCCAGCAGCTTGACTAGCGGGACTTCCTACAATGAGCAGTTCTTC. Translated: CASSLTSGTSYNEQFF. The gene calls are TRBV11-2 and TRBJ2-1, with 11 bases matching TRBD2. CDR3 length equals 16 residues. The ends lost 3 bases at V and 1 base at J; junction bases unmatched: 2. Germline loops: CDR1 SGHAT, CDR2 FQNNGV.

The V gene is TRBV24-1, the J gene TRBJ1-5; D is unresolved. CDR3 length: 14 amino acids. Trimming took 0 bases from V and 2 from J, leaving 4 bases between them. CDR1 and CDR2 from the germline V gene are KGHDR and SFDVKD. CDR3 residues: CATSDLQGNQPQHF. The CDR3, as DNA: TGTGCCACCAGTGATTTGCAGGGCAATCAGCCCCAGCATTTT.

The table lists this clonotype with many counts. V is TRBV28 and J is TRBJ2-6; D is perhaps TRBD1 or TRBD2 (5 bases each). V shed 6 bases and J shed 0 bases, with 9 bases lying between them. The CDR3 is 15 residues long. Germline loops: CDR1 MDHEN, CDR2 SYDVKM. CDR3 loop: CASRGPYSGANVLTF. CDR3 DNA sequence: TGTGCCAGCAGGGGACCGTACTCTGGGGCCAACGTCCTGACTTTC.